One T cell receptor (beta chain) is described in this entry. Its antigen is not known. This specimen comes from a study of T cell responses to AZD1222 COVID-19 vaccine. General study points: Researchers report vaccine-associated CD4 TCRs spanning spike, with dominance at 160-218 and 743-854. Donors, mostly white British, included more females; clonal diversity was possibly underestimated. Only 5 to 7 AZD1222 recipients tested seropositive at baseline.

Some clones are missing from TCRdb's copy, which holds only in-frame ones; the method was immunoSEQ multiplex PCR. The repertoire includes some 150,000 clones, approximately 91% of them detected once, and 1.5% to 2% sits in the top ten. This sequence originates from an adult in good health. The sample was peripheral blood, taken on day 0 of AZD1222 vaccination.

In nucleotides, the CDR3 is TGTGCCAGCAGCACCCCCAGCGGGAGGGCCTTGAATGAGCAGTTCTTC. Amino acid sequence: CASSTPSGRALNEQFF. The chain uses TRBV6-2 or TRBV6-3 and TRBJ2-1; TRBD2 agrees at 10 bases. Germline lookup yields CDR1 MNHEY and CDR2 SVGEGT. With V trimmed by 6 bases and J by 7 bases, 12 bases remained unmatched. The CDR3 length is 16 residues.